A single sample is the source of the 20 T cell receptor beta chains below, sequenced in a study of blood T cell repertoires in COVID-19. Clones were read by immunoSEQ multiplex PCR, and TCRdb kept only the in-frame ones, dropping some. The sample contains tens of thousands of clones, roughly 78% of which appear only once. What was sequenced was peripheral blood. The receptors were sampled from a man aged 55 to 70 with active or convalescent COVID-19.

The V call is TRBV29-1, the J call TRBJ2-7, with 7 bases identical to TRBD1. The ends lost 4 bases at V and 2 bases at J; junction bases unmatched: 8. CDR3 length: 14 amino acids. Germline V gives CDR1 SQVTM, CDR2 ANQGSEA. This CDR3 is CSVASQGETYEQYF. The CDR3 nucleotides are TGCAGCGTTGCGTCGCAGGGGGAGACCTACGAGCAGTACTTC.

Only one count was recorded for this clone. This sequence joins TRBV7-3 and TRBJ2-3; weak D call: TRBD2 (6 bases). The CDR3 spans 14 residues. Germline V gene data show CDR1 as SGHTA and CDR2 as FQGTGA. Trimming pared 3 bases from V and 2 bases from J, leaving 9 bases between. The CDR3 nucleotides are TGTGCCAGCAGCTTCATAGCGGCCACAGATACGCAGTATTTT. This encodes CASSFIAATDTQYF.

The genes are TRBV28 and TRBJ1-1; no clear D gene. CDR1 is MDHEN, CDR2 SYDVKM, per germline. The CDR3 runs to 14 residues. Trimming removed 3 bases at V and 4 bases at J, with 12 bases between. The CDR3 protein is CASSLGARATEAFF. CDR3 DNA: TGTGCCAGCAGTTTGGGCGCCCGTGCCACTGAAGCTTTCTTT.

The chain recombines TRBV5-1 with TRBJ2-7; the D gene is possibly TRBD1 (5 bases). Germline V gene data show CDR1 as SGHRS and CDR2 as YFSETQ. The CDR3 totals 12 residues. V was pared by 7 bases and J by 3 bases, with 11 bases between. CDR3 in DNA: TGCGCCAGCCGCCCCGACAGCTACGAGCAGTACTTC. Protein product: CASRPDSYEQYF.

The chain has TRBV2 and TRBJ2-5; TRBD2 matches 15 bases. Trimming cost V 6 bases and J 2 bases; bases outside gene matches: 7. CDR1 SNHLY and CDR2 FYNNEI come from the germline V gene. The CDR3 extends over 17 amino acids. CDR3 residues: CASSRGLAGGIQETQYF. The CDR3 DNA reads TGTGCCAGCAGCCGAGGACTAGCGGGGGGGATACAAGAGACCCAGTACTTC. Complete variable domain (other parts from reference TRBV2 and TRBJ2-5): EPEVTQTPSHQVTQMGQEVILRCVPISNHLYFYWYRQILGQKVEFLVSFYNNEISEKSEIFDDQFSVERPDGSNFTLKIRSTKLEDSAMYFCASSRGLAGGIQETQYFGPGTRLLVL.

V and J are TRBV10-3 and TRBJ2-7; a possible D gene is TRBD1 (6 bases). This CDR3 has 15 amino acids. Trimming stripped 3 bases from V and 0 bases from J, with 12 bases between. Germline assignment: CDR1 ENHRY and CDR2 SYGVKD. This chain's CDR3 is CAISEGQSSSYEQYF. The CDR3 bases are TGTGCCATCAGTGAAGGACAGTCGAGCTCCTACGAGCAGTACTTC.

The CDR3 reads CASSPNRGRLSSYEQYF. CDR3 in DNA: TGTGCCAGCTCACCAAACAGGGGCCGACTGAGCTCCTACGAGCAGTACTTC. The chain employs TRBV18 and TRBJ2-7; 7 bases agree with TRBD1. J was trimmed by 0 bases and V by 2 bases; bases with no gene match: 10. CDR1 is KGHSH, CDR2 LQKENI, per germline. CDR3 length: 17 residues. Supplemented by reference TRBV18 and TRBJ2-7, the full variable domain reads NAGVMQNPRHLVRRRGQEARLRCSPMKGHSHVYWYRQLPEEGLKFMVYLQKENIIDESGMPKERFSAEFPKEGPSILRIQQVVRGDSAAYFCASSPNRGRLSSYEQYFGPGTRLTVT.

The chain combines TRBV5-1 with TRBJ1-2; TRBD1 aligns across 8 bases. CDR1 is SGHRS and CDR2 is YFSETQ in the germline V gene. V dropped 1 base and J dropped 14; count of bases not matched to a gene: 10. The CDR3 has 13 residues. This CDR3 reads CASSLSGTGFETF. CDR3 DNA sequence: TGCGCCAGCAGCTTGAGCGGGACAGGCTTTGAGACCTTC.

The chain employs TRBV20-1 and TRBJ2-7; 8 bases line up with TRBD2. The J segment lost 1 base and the V segment lost 3 bases, leaving 5 bases of the junction unmatched. Per germline, CDR1 DFQATT and CDR2 SNEGSKA (reference sequence). The CDR3 totals 14 residues. CDR3 loop: CSASRLAGSYEQYF. CDR3 nucleotide sequence: TGCAGTGCTAGTCGTTTAGCGGGGTCCTACGAGCAGTACTTC.

This clone was seen more than once but under ten times. V is TRBV27 and J is TRBJ1-6; 9 nucleotides align to TRBD1. Germline V lookup: CDR1 MNHEY, CDR2 SMNVEV (reference sequence). V was clipped by 5 bases and J by 10 bases; unmatched bases: 6. The CDR3 contains 14 residues. Written as DNA, the CDR3 is TGTGCCAGCAGTCCTGGACAGGGGATCTCACCCCTCCACTTT. As protein: CASSPGQGISPLHF.

The table lists this clone with a count of one. This chain joins TRBV19 and TRBJ1-1; 9 nucleotides align to TRBD1. The V gene end was trimmed by 5 bases and the J gene end by 6 bases; junction bases not matched to a gene: 4. The CDR3 sequence is 13 residues long. Germline CDR1 is LNHDA and CDR2 is SQIVND (reference sequence). For the CDR3, the DNA is TGTGCCAGTAGTTGGGGACAGGGCCCTGAAGCTTTCTTT. Its translation is CASSWGQGPEAFF. Drawing the rest from reference TRBV19 and TRBJ1-1, the complete variable domain is DGGITQSPKYLFRKEGQNVTLSCEQNLNHDAMYWYRQDPGQGLRLIYYSQIVNDFQKGDIAEGYSVSREKKESFPLTVTSAQKNPTAFYLCASSWGQGPEAFFGQGTRLTVV.

V and J are TRBV5-6 and TRBJ2-1; D call uncertain. V was shortened by 0 bases and J by 6 bases, with 4 bases between the two germline ends. CDR1 SGHDT and CDR2 YYEEEE come from the germline V gene. The CDR3 consists of 12 residues. The chain's CDR3 is CASSLVVNEQFF. The CDR3, as DNA: TGTGCCAGCAGCTTGGTAGTCAATGAGCAGTTCTTC.

The genes are TRBV4-1 and TRBJ2-1; D gene uncertain. Trimming left V 0 bases short and J 10 bases short, with 13 bases between. The CDR3 is made up of 14 amino acids. Looked up from germline, CDR1 is MGHRA and CDR2 is YSYEKL. The CDR3 region is CASSQDTVSIEQFF. Here the CDR3 DNA reads TGCGCCAGCAGCCAAGATACGGTGTCTATAGAGCAGTTCTTC.

This clone was recorded at least ten times. This chain joins TRBV5-1 and TRBJ1-5, with D perhaps TRBD1 (6 bases). The CDR3 has 15 amino acids. The V gene lost 0 bases and the J gene lost 7 bases, with 14 bases spanning the gap. CDR1 and CDR2 (germline): SGHRS, YFSETQ. CDR3 loop: CASSLEGGRGQPQHF. The DNA of the CDR3 is TGCGCCAGCAGCTTGGAGGGGGGGCGAGGACAGCCCCAGCATTTT.

This clone turned up a few times. CDR3 coding DNA: TGTGCCAGCAGTTTTCAGGGGGTTGGTTCACCCCTCCACTTT. Its translation is CASSFQGVGSPLHF. V is TRBV6-6 and J is TRBJ1-6; 7 bases align to TRBD1. Germline V lookup: CDR1 MNHNY, CDR2 SVGAGI (reference sequence). The CDR3 spans 14 residues. V was clipped by 4 bases and J by 9 bases; unmatched bases: 6.

The V call is TRBV28, the J call TRBJ2-7; 9 nucleotides agree with TRBD1. The CDR3 is made up of 14 amino acids. The germline CDR1 and CDR2 sequences are MDHEN and SYDVKM. J was trimmed by 5 bases and V by 3 bases; bases with no gene match: 5. The CDR3 loop is CASSLGDRVDEQYF. The CDR3 DNA sequence: TGTGCCAGCAGTTTGGGGGACAGGGTCGACGAGCAGTACTTC. Full variable domain (rest looked up from reference TRBV28 and TRBJ2-7): DVKVTQSSRYLVKRTGEKVFLECVQDMDHENMFWYRQDPGLGLRLIYFSYDVKMKEKGDIPEGYSVSREKKERFSLILESASTNQTSMYLCASSLGDRVDEQYFGPGTRLTVT.

This chain links TRBV20-1 with TRBJ2-1; 7 bases align to TRBD1. Germline V CDR1 and CDR2: DFQATT, SNEGSKA (reference sequence). The CDR3 contains 15 residues. With 3 bases clipped from V and 7 bases from J, the junction kept 12 bases outside the gene matches. Here the CDR3 reads CSASTRQGDSNEQFF. DNA for the CDR3: TGCAGTGCTAGTACCAGACAGGGAGATAGTAATGAGCAGTTCTTC.

The V and J genes are TRBV25-1 and TRBJ2-2, with TRBD2 as a possible D gene (5 bases). V was pared by 3 bases and J by 3 bases, with 5 bases between. Per germline, CDR1 MGHDK and CDR2 SYGVNS. The CDR3 consists of 13 residues. The CDR3 loop is CASSERDTGELFF. The CDR3 nucleotides are TGTGCCAGCAGTGAGAGGGACACCGGGGAGCTGTTTTTT.

This chain joins TRBV28 and TRBJ1-2; 7 bases agree with TRBD1. Germline trimming cut 5 bases from V and 8 bases from J; bases unmatched to any gene: 8. Per the germline V gene, CDR1 is MDHEN and CDR2 is SYDVKM. The CDR3 contains 13 residues. CDR3 DNA sequence: TGTGCCAGCAGTAAGACAGGGTTTGGGGGCTACACCTTC. Its translation is CASSKTGFGGYTF.

The chain employs TRBV3-1 (or the pseudogene TRBV3-2) and TRBJ2-2; D not certain. The CDR3 is 13 residues long. Germline assignment: CDR1 LGHDT and CDR2 YNNKEL (reference sequence). The V and J ends lost 2 bases and 7 bases respectively, with 8 bases between them. CDR3 in DNA: TGTGCCAGCAGCCAAATAGGAGTCGGGGAGCTGTTTTTT. It yields the protein CASSQIGVGELFF.